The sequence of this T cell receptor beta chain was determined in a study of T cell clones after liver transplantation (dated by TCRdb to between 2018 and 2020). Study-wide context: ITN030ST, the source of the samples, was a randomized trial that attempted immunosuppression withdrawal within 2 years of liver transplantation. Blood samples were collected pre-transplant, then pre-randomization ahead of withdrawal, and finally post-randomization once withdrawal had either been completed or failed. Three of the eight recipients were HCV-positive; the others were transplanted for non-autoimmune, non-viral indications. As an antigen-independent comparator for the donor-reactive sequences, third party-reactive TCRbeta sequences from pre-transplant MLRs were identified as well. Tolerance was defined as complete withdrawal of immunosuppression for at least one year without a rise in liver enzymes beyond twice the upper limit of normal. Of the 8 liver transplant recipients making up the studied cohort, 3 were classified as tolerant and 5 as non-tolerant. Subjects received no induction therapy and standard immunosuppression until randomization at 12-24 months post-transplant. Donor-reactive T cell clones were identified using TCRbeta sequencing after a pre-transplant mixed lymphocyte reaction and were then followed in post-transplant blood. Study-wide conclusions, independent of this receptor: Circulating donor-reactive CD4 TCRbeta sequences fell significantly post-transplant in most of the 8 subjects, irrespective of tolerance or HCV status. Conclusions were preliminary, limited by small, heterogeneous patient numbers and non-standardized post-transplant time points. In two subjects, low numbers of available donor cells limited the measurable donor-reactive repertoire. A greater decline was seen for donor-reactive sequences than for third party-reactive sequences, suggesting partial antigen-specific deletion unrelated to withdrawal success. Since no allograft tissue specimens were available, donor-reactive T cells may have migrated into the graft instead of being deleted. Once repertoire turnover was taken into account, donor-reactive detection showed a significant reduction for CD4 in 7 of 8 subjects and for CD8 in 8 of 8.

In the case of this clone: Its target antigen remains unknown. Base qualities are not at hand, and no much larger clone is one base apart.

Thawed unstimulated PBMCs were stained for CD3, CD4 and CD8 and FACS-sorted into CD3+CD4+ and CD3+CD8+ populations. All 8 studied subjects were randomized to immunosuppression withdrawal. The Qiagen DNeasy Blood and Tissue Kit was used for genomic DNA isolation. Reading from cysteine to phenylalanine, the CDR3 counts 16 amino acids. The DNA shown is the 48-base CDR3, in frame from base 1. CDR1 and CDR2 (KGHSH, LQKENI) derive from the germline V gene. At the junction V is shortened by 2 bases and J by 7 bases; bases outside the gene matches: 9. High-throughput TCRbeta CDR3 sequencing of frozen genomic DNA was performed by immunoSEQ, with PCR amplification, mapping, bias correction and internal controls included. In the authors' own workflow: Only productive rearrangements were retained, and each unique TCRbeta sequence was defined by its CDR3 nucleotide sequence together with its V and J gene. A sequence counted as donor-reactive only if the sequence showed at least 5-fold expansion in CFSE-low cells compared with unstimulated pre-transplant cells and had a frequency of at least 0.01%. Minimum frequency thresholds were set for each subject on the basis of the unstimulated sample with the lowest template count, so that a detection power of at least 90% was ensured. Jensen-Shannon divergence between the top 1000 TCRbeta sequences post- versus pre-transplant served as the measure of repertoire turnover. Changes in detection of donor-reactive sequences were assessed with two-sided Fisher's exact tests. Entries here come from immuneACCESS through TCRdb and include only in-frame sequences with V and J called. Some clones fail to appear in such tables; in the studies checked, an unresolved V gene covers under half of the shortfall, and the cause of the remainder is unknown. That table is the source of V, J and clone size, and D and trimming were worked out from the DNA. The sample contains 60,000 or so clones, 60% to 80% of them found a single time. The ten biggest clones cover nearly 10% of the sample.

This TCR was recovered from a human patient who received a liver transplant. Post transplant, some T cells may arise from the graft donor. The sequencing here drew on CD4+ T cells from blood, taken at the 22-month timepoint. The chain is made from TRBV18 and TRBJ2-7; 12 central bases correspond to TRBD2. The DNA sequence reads TGTGCCAGCTCACCAACGACTAGCGGGGGCACGGGGGAGCAGTACTTC. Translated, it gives CASSPTTSGGTGEQYF.